The rows below give T cell receptor beta chains drawn from one sample of a study of blood T cell repertoires in COVID-19. Measured with immunoSEQ multiplex PCR; TCRdb has only the in-frame clones, and not every one. Of 200,000 to 250,000 clones listed, roughly 87% were seen once; the top ten hold 10%. Sequenced material: PBMCs or T cells enriched from blood (not recorded which). These receptors were taken from a man younger than 30 with acute COVID-19. CDR3s include the opening cysteine and the closing phenylalanine or tryptophan. D genes are given only for firm matches. The size of a clone is reported for some rows only, either as once, few or many, or as a class for expanded clones.

d_call: TRBD1; clone_size: few; v_call: TRBV10-3; j_call: TRBJ2-5; cdr3_aa: CAISGQGETQYF; cdr3_nt: TGTGCCATCAGCGGACAGGGGGAGACCCAGTACTTC
d_call: -; clone_size: -; v_call: TRBV21-1; j_call: TRBJ1-2; cdr3_aa: CASSNRGAPANYGYTF; cdr3_nt: TGTGCCAGCAGCAATCGGGGGGCCCCAGCTAACTATGGCTACACCTTC
d_call: -; clone_size: few; v_call: TRBV15; j_call: TRBJ1-5; cdr3_aa: CATSRDQNQPQHF; cdr3_nt: TGTGCCACCAGCAGAGATCAAAATCAGCCCCAGCATTTT
d_call: -; clone_size: -; v_call: TRBV28; j_call: TRBJ1-2; cdr3_aa: CASSFRGNIYGYTF; cdr3_nt: TGTGCCAGCAGTTTTAGAGGGAATATCTATGGCTACACCTTC
d_call: -; clone_size: -; v_call: TRBV7-9; j_call: TRBJ2-7; cdr3_aa: CASSLRGGASLKVEQYF; cdr3_nt: TGTGCCAGCAGCTTAAGAGGGGGTGCCAGCCTAAAAGTCGAGCAGTACTTC
d_call: -; clone_size: -; v_call: TRBV28; j_call: TRBJ1-1; cdr3_aa: CASISGQNTEAFF; cdr3_nt: TGTGCCAGCATTTCGGGACAAAACACTGAAGCTTTCTTT
d_call: -; clone_size: -; v_call: TRBV9; j_call: TRBJ2-3; cdr3_aa: CASSVSGADTQYF; cdr3_nt: TGTGCCAGCAGCGTATCGGGGGCAGATACGCAGTATTTT
d_call: TRBD2; clone_size: few; v_call: TRBV9; j_call: TRBJ2-7; cdr3_aa: CASSVALGLAGPDEQYF; cdr3_nt: TGTGCCAGCAGCGTAGCCCTGGGACTAGCGGGGCCCGACGAGCAGTACTTC
d_call: -; clone_size: -; v_call: TRBV30; j_call: TRBJ1-2; cdr3_aa: CAWTPGREEGYTF; cdr3_nt: TGTGCCTGGACCCCTGGCAGGGAGGAAGGCTACACCTTC
d_call: -; clone_size: -; v_call: TRBV6-1; j_call: TRBJ2-3; cdr3_aa: CASSESKPWDTQYF; cdr3_nt: TGTGCCAGCAGTGAGTCAAAGCCCTGGGATACGCAGTATTTT
d_call: TRBD2; clone_size: -; v_call: TRBV9; j_call: TRBJ2-2; cdr3_aa: CASSGTSGPTGELFF; cdr3_nt: TGTGCCAGCAGCGGCACTAGCGGGCCCACCGGGGAGCTGTTTTTT
d_call: -; clone_size: -; v_call: TRBV30; j_call: TRBJ2-7; cdr3_aa: CACEGRAWEQYF; cdr3_nt: TGTGCCTGTGAGGGTCGGGCCTGGGAGCAGTACTTC
d_call: -; clone_size: once; v_call: TRBV7-2; j_call: TRBJ2-3; cdr3_aa: CASSLYTDTQYF; cdr3_nt: TGTGCCAGCAGCCTCTACACAGATACGCAGTATTTT
d_call: -; clone_size: -; v_call: TRBV2; j_call: TRBJ2-5; cdr3_aa: CASRSTATGFHQETQYF; cdr3_nt: TGTGCCAGCAGGTCTACCGCTACAGGGTTTCACCAAGAGACCCAGTACTTC
d_call: -; clone_size: -; v_call: TRBV5-4; j_call: TRBJ2-1; cdr3_aa: CASSFSTANEQFF; cdr3_nt: TGTGCCAGCAGCTTCTCGACAGCCAATGAGCAGTTCTTC
d_call: -; clone_size: -; v_call: TRBV28; j_call: TRBJ1-2; cdr3_aa: CASMTSTRPYGYTF; cdr3_nt: TGTGCCAGCATGACTAGTACCCGCCCCTATGGCTACACCTTC
d_call: TRBD2; clone_size: -; v_call: TRBV9; j_call: TRBJ2-2; cdr3_aa: CASSSGTSGSITGELFF; cdr3_nt: TGTGCCAGCAGCTCCGGGACTAGCGGGAGTATCACCGGGGAGCTGTTTTTT
d_call: -; clone_size: -; v_call: TRBV2; j_call: TRBJ1-4; cdr3_aa: CASSEQGRTNEKLFF; cdr3_nt: TGTGCCAGCAGTGAGCAGGGGAGAACTAATGAAAAACTGTTTTTT
d_call: TRBD2; clone_size: -; v_call: TRBV28; j_call: TRBJ2-5; cdr3_aa: CASSLQAGGEETQYF; cdr3_nt: TGTGCCAGCAGTTTACAAGCGGGAGGCGAAGAGACCCAGTACTTC
d_call: -; clone_size: -; v_call: TRBV19; j_call: TRBJ1-1; cdr3_aa: CASSIPRATTEAFF; cdr3_nt: TGTGCCAGTAGTATCCCCAGGGCGACCACTGAAGCTTTCTTT
d_call: TRBD2; clone_size: -; v_call: TRBV6-5; j_call: TRBJ2-1; cdr3_aa: CASSWAGLNNEQFF; cdr3_nt: TGTGCCAGCAGTTGGGCGGGACTAAACAATGAGCAGTTCTTC
d_call: TRBD2; clone_size: -; v_call: TRBV28; j_call: TRBJ2-1; cdr3_aa: CASSSFGGGRTEQFF; cdr3_nt: TGTGCCAGCAGTTCCTTCGGGGGAGGGCGCACTGAGCAGTTCTTC
d_call: -; clone_size: -; v_call: TRBV2; j_call: TRBJ2-4; cdr3_aa: CASRGEDKNIQYF; cdr3_nt: TGTGCCAGCAGGGGAGAGGACAAAAACATTCAGTACTTC
d_call: -; clone_size: -; v_call: TRBV6-5; j_call: TRBJ2-3; cdr3_aa: CASSLGLVGTDTQYF; cdr3_nt: TGTGCCAGCAGTTTGGGACTTGTGGGCACAGATACGCAGTATTTT
d_call: -; clone_size: -; v_call: TRBV11-3; j_call: TRBJ2-3; cdr3_aa: CASSKGLQSTDTQYF; cdr3_nt: TGTGCCAGCAGCAAGGGACTTCAAAGCACAGATACGCAGTATTTT
d_call: -; clone_size: -; v_call: TRBV29-1; j_call: TRBJ2-1; cdr3_aa: CSVEQGYEQFF; cdr3_nt: TGCAGCGTGGAACAGGGCTATGAGCAGTTCTTC
d_call: TRBD1; clone_size: -; v_call: TRBV19; j_call: TRBJ2-7; cdr3_aa: CASSTGQGAPVDEQYF; cdr3_nt: TGTGCCAGTAGTACGGGGCAGGGGGCCCCCGTCGACGAGCAGTACTTC
d_call: -; clone_size: -; v_call: TRBV19; j_call: TRBJ2-6; cdr3_aa: CASSLQGPFSGANVLTF; cdr3_nt: TGTGCCAGTAGTTTACAGGGTCCTTTCTCTGGGGCCAACGTCCTGACTTTC
d_call: TRBD2; clone_size: -; v_call: TRBV27; j_call: TRBJ2-1; cdr3_aa: CASSLDSGLYNEQFF; cdr3_nt: TGTGCCAGCAGTTTAGATAGCGGGCTCTACAATGAGCAGTTCTTC
d_call: -; clone_size: -; v_call: TRBV29-1; j_call: TRBJ2-5; cdr3_aa: CSIGQLQETQYF; cdr3_nt: TGCAGCATCGGACAGTTACAAGAGACCCAGTACTTC
d_call: TRBD1; clone_size: -; v_call: TRBV29-1; j_call: TRBJ1-5; cdr3_aa: CSVRDRFNQPQHF; cdr3_nt: TGCAGCGTTCGGGACAGGTTCAATCAGCCCCAGCATTTT
d_call: TRBD1; clone_size: -; v_call: TRBV5-5; j_call: TRBJ1-5; cdr3_aa: CASSWRDRPYSNQPQHF; cdr3_nt: TGTGCCAGCAGCTGGAGGGACAGGCCTTATAGCAATCAGCCCCAGCATTTT
d_call: TRBD2; clone_size: -; v_call: TRBV2; j_call: TRBJ2-5; cdr3_aa: CASTSAWETQYF; cdr3_nt: TGTGCCAGTACTAGCGCTTGGGAGACCCAGTACTTC
d_call: -; clone_size: -; v_call: TRBV20-1; j_call: TRBJ1-3; cdr3_aa: CSASMLGLTLRNTIYF; cdr3_nt: TGCAGTGCTAGTATGCTCGGTTTAACTCTCCGAAACACCATATATTTT
d_call: -; clone_size: -; v_call: TRBV7-2; j_call: TRBJ2-1; cdr3_aa: CASSLAGSYNEQFF; cdr3_nt: TGTGCCAGCAGCTTAGCCGGGTCCTACAATGAGCAGTTCTTC
d_call: TRBD2; clone_size: -; v_call: TRBV7-7; j_call: TRBJ2-1; cdr3_aa: CASSLVRLAGNNEQFF; cdr3_nt: TGTGCTAGCAGCTTGGTAAGGCTAGCGGGAAACAATGAGCAGTTCTTC
d_call: -; clone_size: -; v_call: TRBV28; j_call: TRBJ1-1; cdr3_aa: CASRRGHATEAFF; cdr3_nt: TGTGCCAGCAGAAGGGGACACGCCACTGAAGCTTTCTTT
d_call: -; clone_size: -; v_call: TRBV7-6; j_call: TRBJ2-2; cdr3_aa: CASSFSGWGELFF; cdr3_nt: TGTGCCAGCAGCTTTAGCGGATGGGGGGAGCTGTTTTTT
d_call: TRBD1; clone_size: -; v_call: TRBV28; j_call: TRBJ2-4; cdr3_aa: CASSLGDSQYF; cdr3_nt: TGTGCCAGCAGTTTAGGGGACAGTCAGTACTTC
d_call: TRBD2; clone_size: -; v_call: TRBV27; j_call: TRBJ2-7; cdr3_aa: CASSNSGSSYEQYF; cdr3_nt: TGTGCCAGCAGTAATAGCGGGAGCTCCTACGAGCAGTACTTC
d_call: TRBD2; clone_size: -; v_call: TRBV7-9; j_call: TRBJ2-7; cdr3_aa: CASSPGGLTYEQYF; cdr3_nt: TGTGCCAGCAGCCCCGGGGGGTTAACCTACGAGCAGTACTTC
d_call: TRBD2; clone_size: -; v_call: TRBV30; j_call: TRBJ2-5; cdr3_aa: CAWTSLAGGPGETQYF; cdr3_nt: TGTGCCTGGACCTCACTAGCGGGAGGGCCCGGGGAGACCCAGTACTTC
d_call: TRBD1; clone_size: -; v_call: TRBV6-5; j_call: TRBJ2-7; cdr3_aa: CASSYGAETGSEQYF; cdr3_nt: TGTGCCAGCAGTTACGGAGCCGAGACAGGGAGCGAGCAGTACTTC
d_call: -; clone_size: -; v_call: TRBV7-9; j_call: TRBJ1-1; cdr3_aa: CASSPLTGFTEAFF; cdr3_nt: TGTGCCAGCAGCCCACTTACAGGGTTCACTGAAGCTTTCTTT
d_call: -; clone_size: once; v_call: TRBV18; j_call: TRBJ1-1; cdr3_aa: CASSTEGGVRTEAFF; cdr3_nt: TGTGCCAGCTCCACGGAGGGAGGGGTTCGGACTGAAGCTTTCTTT
d_call: TRBD1; clone_size: -; v_call: TRBV15; j_call: TRBJ2-7; cdr3_aa: CATSSTTGAYEQYF; cdr3_nt: TGTGCCACCAGCAGTACCACAGGGGCCTACGAGCAGTACTTC
d_call: -; clone_size: -; v_call: TRBV19; j_call: TRBJ1-2; cdr3_aa: CASTLGGRGYTF; cdr3_nt: TGTGCCAGTACCTTGGGGGGGCGAGGCTACACCTTC
d_call: -; clone_size: -; v_call: TRBV15; j_call: TRBJ2-5; cdr3_aa: CATSRAGVGETQYF; cdr3_nt: TGTGCCACCAGCAGAGCCGGGGTAGGAGAGACCCAGTACTTC
d_call: TRBD1; clone_size: once; v_call: TRBV15; j_call: TRBJ2-5; cdr3_aa: CATSRDRAPETQYF; cdr3_nt: TGTGCCACCAGCAGGGACAGGGCGCCGGAGACCCAGTACTTC
d_call: -; clone_size: -; v_call: TRBV28; j_call: TRBJ1-5; cdr3_aa: CASSSGEGQQPQHF; cdr3_nt: TGTGCCAGCAGTTCCGGGGAGGGCCAGCAGCCCCAGCATTTT
d_call: TRBD2; clone_size: -; v_call: TRBV3-1/TRBV3-2; j_call: TRBJ2-4; cdr3_aa: CASSQMGLADRKNIQYF; cdr3_nt: TGTGCCAGCAGCCAAATGGGACTAGCGGACAGGAAAAACATTCAGTACTTC